This T cell receptor (beta chain) was identified during a study of blood T cell repertoires in COVID-19. Across the whole study: Both acute and convalescent COVID-19 samples were obtained from the United States, Italy and Spain. Sources were T cells, B-cell-depleted T cells, or PBMCs; the material itself was cDNA or gDNA.

Per the germline V gene, CDR1 is LNHDA and CDR2 is SQIVND (reference sequence). V dropped 4 bases and J dropped 5; count of bases not matched to a gene: 4. The CDR3 totals 14 residues. In assigning cohorts, the study relied on participant-reported clinical history. As handled by the study authors: Nucleated cell number was recorded as an estimate derived from reference gene primer amplification. TCRdb keeps only in-frame clones here, not all; method: immunoSEQ multiplex PCR. V and J calls and clone size are copied from that table; D and trimming were computed from the DNA. This table holds 250,000 to 300,000 clones, 88% found once.

The sample taken for sequencing was PBMCs or T cells enriched from blood (not recorded which). The sequence was collected from a woman aged 55-69 years in a cohort exposed to, infected with or recovered from COVID-19 (not recorded which). This chain joins TRBV19 and TRBJ1-2, with 10 bases that match TRBD1. The CDR3 sequence is CASSTGQGPYGYTF. In DNA form, the CDR3 reads TGTGCCAGTAGTACGGGACAGGGGCCGTATGGCTACACCTTC. The variable domain in full, with the rest retrieved from reference TRBV19 and TRBJ1-2, is DGGITQSPKYLFRKEGQNVTLSCEQNLNHDAMYWYRQDPGQGLRLIYYSQIVNDFQKGDIAEGYSVSREKKESFPLTVTSAQKNPTAFYLCASSTGQGPYGYTFGSGTRLTVV.